This T cell receptor (beta chain) was recorded in a study of cytomegalovirus exposure and HLA in healthy donors. Findings of the study overall: Later findings reportedly placed an Asian-associated ancestry cluster below the approximately 670-donor mean for N-insertions. Some TCR beta chains (over 150 of them) were listed as cytomegalovirus-associated. A later analysis, which compared TCR beta chains of equal frequency, found the HLA-associated ones more clonally expanded.

On this clone itself: Its antigen is unidentified.

Both 60 Vbeta primers and 13 Jbeta primers went into the PCR. Sequencing used immunoSEQ multiplex PCR; TCRdb keeps in-frame clones, though not all of them. The sample consists of roughly 60,000 clones, 70% to 80% of them appearing once. This clonotype was sampled from a middle-aged woman in good health and CMV-seropositive. The sequenced material came from PBMCs.

The chain's CDR3 is CASSGDSYEQYF. As DNA, the CDR3 is TGCGCCAGCAGCGGAGACAGCTACGAGCAGTACTTC. The chain joins TRBV4-1 to TRBJ2-7, with D perhaps matching TRBD1 (5 bases). Germline CDR1 and CDR2: MGHRA and YSYEKL. Trimming pared 5 bases from V and 3 bases from J, leaving 8 bases between. This CDR3 is built from 12 residues.